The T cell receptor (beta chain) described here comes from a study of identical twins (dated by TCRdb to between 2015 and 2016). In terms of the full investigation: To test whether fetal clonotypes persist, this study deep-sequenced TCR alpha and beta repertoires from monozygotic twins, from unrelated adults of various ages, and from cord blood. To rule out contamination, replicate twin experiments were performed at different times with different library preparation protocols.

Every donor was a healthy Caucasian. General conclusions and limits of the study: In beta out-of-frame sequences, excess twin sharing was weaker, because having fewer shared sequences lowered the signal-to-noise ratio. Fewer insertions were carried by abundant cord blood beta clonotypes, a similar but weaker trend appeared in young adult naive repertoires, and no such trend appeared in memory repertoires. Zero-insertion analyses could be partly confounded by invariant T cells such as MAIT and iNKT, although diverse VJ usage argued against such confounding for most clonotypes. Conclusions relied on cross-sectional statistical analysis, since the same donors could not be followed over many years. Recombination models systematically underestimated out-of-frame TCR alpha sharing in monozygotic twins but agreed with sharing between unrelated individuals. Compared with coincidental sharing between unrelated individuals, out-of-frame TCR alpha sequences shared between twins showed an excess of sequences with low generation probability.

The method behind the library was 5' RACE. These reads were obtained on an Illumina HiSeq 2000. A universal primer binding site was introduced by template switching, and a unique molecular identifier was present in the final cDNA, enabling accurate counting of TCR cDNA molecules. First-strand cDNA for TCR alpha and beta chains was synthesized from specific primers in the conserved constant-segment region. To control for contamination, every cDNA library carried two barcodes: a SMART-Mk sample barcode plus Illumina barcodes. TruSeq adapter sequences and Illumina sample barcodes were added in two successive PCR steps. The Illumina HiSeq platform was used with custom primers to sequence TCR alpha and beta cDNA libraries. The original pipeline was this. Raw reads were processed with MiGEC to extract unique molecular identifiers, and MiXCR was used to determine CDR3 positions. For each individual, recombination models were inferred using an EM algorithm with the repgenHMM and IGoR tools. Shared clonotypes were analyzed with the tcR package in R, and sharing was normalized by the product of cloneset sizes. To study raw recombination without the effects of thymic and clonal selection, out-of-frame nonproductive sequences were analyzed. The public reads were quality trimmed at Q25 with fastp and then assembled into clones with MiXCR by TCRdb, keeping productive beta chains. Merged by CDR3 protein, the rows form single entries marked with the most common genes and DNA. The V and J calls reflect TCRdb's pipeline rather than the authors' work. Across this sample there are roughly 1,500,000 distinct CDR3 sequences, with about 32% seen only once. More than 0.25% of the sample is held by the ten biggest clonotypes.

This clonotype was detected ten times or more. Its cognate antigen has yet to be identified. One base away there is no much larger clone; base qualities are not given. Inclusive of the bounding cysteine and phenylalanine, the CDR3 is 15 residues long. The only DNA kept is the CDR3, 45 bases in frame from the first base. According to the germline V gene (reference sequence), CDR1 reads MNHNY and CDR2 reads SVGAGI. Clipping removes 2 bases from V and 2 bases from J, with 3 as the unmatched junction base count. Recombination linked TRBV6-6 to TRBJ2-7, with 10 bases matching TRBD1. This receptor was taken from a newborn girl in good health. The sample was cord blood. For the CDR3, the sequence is CASSYGGTGAYEQYF. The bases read TGTGCCAGCAGTTACGGGGGGACAGGGGCCTACGAGCAGTACTTC.